This TCR beta chain emerged from a study of shared clonotypes between healthy human individuals. V gave up 7 bases and J gave up 6 bases, with 18 bases separating them. Germline-derived CDR1 and CDR2 are LNHDA and SQIVND (reference sequence). The CDR3 is 14 amino acids. Some clones are missing from TCRdb's copy, which holds only in-frame ones; the method was immunoSEQ multiplex PCR. The sample has 600,000 to 800,000 clones, roughly 72% seen once. The source material was memory CD4+ T cells sorted from blood. Subset reported: CD45RA-negative fraction. The receptor's source is a woman aged 25 to 39 in good health. The chain is built from TRBV19 and TRBJ1-1; D unclear. DNA for the CDR3: TGTGCCAGTACCCCCCCTTTGGGGAGAGCTGAAGCTTTCTTT. Protein: CASTPPLGRAEAFF.